This TCR beta chain was sequenced for a study of cytomegalovirus exposure and HLA in healthy donors. The germline CDR1 and CDR2 sequences are SGHNT and YYREEE (reference sequence). This CDR3 has 15 residues. V shed 0 bases and J 5 bases; nucleotides not matched to a gene: 4. The PCR had 60 Vbeta and 13 Jbeta primers. TCRdb keeps only in-frame clones here, not all; method: immunoSEQ multiplex PCR. The table includes about 190,000 clones, 74% detected once. The chain uses TRBV5-4 and TRBJ2-1, with 8 bases aligning to TRBD2. This TCR came from a woman aged 25 to 39 in good health and CMV-seropositive. Specimen: PBMCs. Written as DNA, the CDR3 is TGTGCCAGCAGCTTGGGCCTAGCGGGCCACAATGAGCAGTTCTTC. Translation: CASSLGLAGHNEQFF.